This TCR beta chain came from a study of T-cell memory formation after mild COVID-19. About the research overall: The two donors had largely donor-specific TCR clusters. General observations from the study: Clones shrinking from day 15 to 85 showed even CD4/CD8 mixes; later expanders tilted CD4+. SARS-CoV-2 specificity was not confirmed for second-wave clones peaking on day 37.

Libraries for TCRalpha and TCRbeta carried sample barcodes and unique molecular identifiers via 5'RACE. One entry per CDR3 protein results from TCRdb running MiXCR on the 5' RACE reads. The sample has about half a million distinct CDR3 sequences, roughly 18% seen once; the top ten hold 10% to 15%. CDR1 SQVTM and CDR2 ANQGSEA come from the germline V gene. The CDR3 length is 12 residues. V lost 4 bases and J lost 5, with 9 bases in between. The table lists this clonotype with a few counts. Antigen specificity is unknown. The chain has TRBV29-1 and TRBJ2-4; D gene ambiguous. The sequenced sample consisted of PBMCs or a T cell subset sorted from them (not recorded which). The TCR was taken from an adult woman who had mild COVID-19 (a few samples of this study predate the infection). Cell type and time point are not known. The chain's CDR3 is CSVGNAENIQYF. The CDR3 DNA reads TGCAGCGTTGGTAACGCAGAAAACATTCAGTACTTC.